This T cell receptor beta chain was documented in a study of PD-1 blockade in classical Hodgkin lymphoma. Time point in this sample: newly diagnosed, previously untreated cHL patient sample. Concerning this clone itself: Its antigen is not identified.

Study-wide findings and caveats: A reduction in baseline TCR diversity was reportedly seen in newly diagnosed patients relative to healthy donors. Whatever underlies the repertoire differences (possibly disease activity or prior therapy) remains undefined.

Using immunoSEQ multiplex PCR, the repertoire was profiled, and TCRdb retains in-frame clones only, with some absent. Counted here are 15,000 to 20,000 clones, around four fifths occurring once; the ten biggest clones make up almost 8.5%. This receptor was taken from a human donor with classical Hodgkin lymphoma. Sequences were obtained from peripheral blood mononuclear cells (PBMCs).

The CDR3 DNA is TGTGCCAGCTCACCTAATGCTGGAGAATCCGGGGAGCTGTTTTTT. Its translation is CASSPNAGESGELFF. The V gene is TRBV18, the J gene TRBJ2-2; D is undetermined. The ends were cut back, 3 bases at V and 6 bases at J, with 14 bases in the middle. The CDR3 is made up of 15 amino acids. Germline V gives CDR1 KGHSH, CDR2 LQKENI.